The 9 T cell receptor beta chains presented below share a single source sample, sequenced in a study of T cell responses to AZD1222 COVID-19 vaccine. Method: immunoSEQ multiplex PCR; TCRdb's copy keeps in-frame clones and lacks some. The repertoire includes approximately 110,000 clones, less than 90% of them detected once, and 9.8% sits in the top ten. The sequencing used peripheral blood, collected on day 0 of AZD1222 vaccination. These receptors were obtained from an adult in good health.

The chain is built from TRBV11-1 and TRBJ2-5; D unresolved. The CDR3 is made up of 13 amino acids. Trimming removed 5 bases from V and 5 bases from J, with 12 bases in between. CDR1 and CDR2 (germline): SGHAT, FQDESV (reference sequence). This CDR3 reads CASSGLGLETQYF. For the CDR3, the DNA is TGTGCCAGCAGCGGGCTCGGTTTGGAGACCCAGTACTTC.

The genes are TRBV5-6 and TRBJ2-7; weak D call: TRBD2 (6 bases). Germline CDR1 and CDR2: SGHDT and YYEEEE. V shed 0 bases and J shed 3 bases, with 13 bases lying between them. This CDR3 has 15 amino acids. The CDR3 loop reads CASSLGRGSFYEQYF. As DNA, the CDR3 is TGTGCCAGCAGCTTGGGCCGGGGGTCTTTCTACGAGCAGTACTTC.

V usage is TRBV4-3 and J usage is TRBJ1-1; TRBD1 might be the D (6 bases). Deletions cut 2 bases from V and 0 bases from J, with 16 bases between. Germline V gene lookup returns CDR1 LGHNA and CDR2 YSLEER. This CDR3 spans 17 amino acids. The CDR3 spells CASSQRVQGPMNTEAFF. CDR3 bases: TGCGCCAGCAGCCAAAGGGTCCAGGGGCCTATGAACACTGAAGCTTTCTTT.

Only one count was recorded for this clone. J is TRBJ1-1 and V is TRBV7-3, with 12 bases aligning to TRBD1. V lost 2 bases, J lost 6 bases, and 7 bases stayed unmatched. The CDR3 runs to 16 residues. Looked up from germline, CDR1 is SGHTA and CDR2 is FQGTGA. CDR3 DNA sequence: TGTGCCAGCAGCTTACCGGGACAGGGGGCTTTTCCTGAAGCTTTCTTT. Protein sequence: CASSLPGQGAFPEAFF.

In its sample, this clone was seen once. The genes are TRBV5-1 and TRBJ2-5, with D perhaps being TRBD1 or TRBD2 (6 bases each). Germline-derived CDR1 and CDR2 are SGHRS and YFSETQ. The CDR3 is made up of 14 amino acids. V gave up 3 bases and J gave up 4 bases, with 13 bases separating them. The CDR3 loop is CASSSGGPGETQYF. Here the CDR3 DNA reads TGCGCCAGCAGCTCTGGGGGGCCGGGAGAGACCCAGTACTTC.

The rearrangement uses TRBV7-8 and TRBJ1-4; 7 bases map to TRBD1. Germline V gene sequence: CDR1 SGHVS, CDR2 FQNEAQ. V gave up 5 bases and J gave up 5 bases; unmatched junction bases: 11. This CDR3 comprises 16 residues. The CDR3 reads CASSPRGGKGNEKLFF. The CDR3 DNA sequence: TGTGCCAGCAGCCCCAGGGGGGGGAAGGGGAATGAAAAACTGTTTTTT.

The CDR3 nucleotides are TGTGCCAGCAGTAACGGACTAGCGGGTTCAGATACGCAGTATTTT. This sequence encodes CASSNGLAGSDTQYF. V usage is TRBV3-1 (or the pseudogene TRBV3-2) and J usage is TRBJ2-3, with 11 bases matching TRBD2. The CDR3 runs 15 residues. With 6 bases clipped from V and 4 bases from J, the junction kept 6 bases outside the gene matches. CDR1 LGHDT and CDR2 YNNKEL come from the germline V gene (reference sequence).

Comments on this clone: The sample contains more than one DNA sequence encoding this CDR3. The genes are TRBV11-2 and TRBJ2-7, with D unclear. Germline-derived CDR1 and CDR2 are SGHAT and FQNNGV. With 1 base removed from V and 0 bases from J, the gap between germline ends came to 7 bases. This CDR3 is 14 amino acids long. CDR3: CASSLGHSSYEQYF. The CDR3 DNA reads as TGTGCCAGCAGCTTAGGTCACAGCTCCTACGAGCAGTACTTC.

This sequence joins TRBV5-6 and TRBJ2-6, with D unclear. The CDR3 loop spans 17 amino acids. Trimming pared 1 base from V and 0 bases from J, leaving 11 bases between. Germline assignment: CDR1 SGHDT and CDR2 YYEEEE. CDR3 sequence reads: CASSLPGSYSGANVLTF. The CDR3 DNA is TGTGCCAGCAGCTTGCCAGGTTCCTACTCTGGGGCCAACGTCCTGACTTTC.